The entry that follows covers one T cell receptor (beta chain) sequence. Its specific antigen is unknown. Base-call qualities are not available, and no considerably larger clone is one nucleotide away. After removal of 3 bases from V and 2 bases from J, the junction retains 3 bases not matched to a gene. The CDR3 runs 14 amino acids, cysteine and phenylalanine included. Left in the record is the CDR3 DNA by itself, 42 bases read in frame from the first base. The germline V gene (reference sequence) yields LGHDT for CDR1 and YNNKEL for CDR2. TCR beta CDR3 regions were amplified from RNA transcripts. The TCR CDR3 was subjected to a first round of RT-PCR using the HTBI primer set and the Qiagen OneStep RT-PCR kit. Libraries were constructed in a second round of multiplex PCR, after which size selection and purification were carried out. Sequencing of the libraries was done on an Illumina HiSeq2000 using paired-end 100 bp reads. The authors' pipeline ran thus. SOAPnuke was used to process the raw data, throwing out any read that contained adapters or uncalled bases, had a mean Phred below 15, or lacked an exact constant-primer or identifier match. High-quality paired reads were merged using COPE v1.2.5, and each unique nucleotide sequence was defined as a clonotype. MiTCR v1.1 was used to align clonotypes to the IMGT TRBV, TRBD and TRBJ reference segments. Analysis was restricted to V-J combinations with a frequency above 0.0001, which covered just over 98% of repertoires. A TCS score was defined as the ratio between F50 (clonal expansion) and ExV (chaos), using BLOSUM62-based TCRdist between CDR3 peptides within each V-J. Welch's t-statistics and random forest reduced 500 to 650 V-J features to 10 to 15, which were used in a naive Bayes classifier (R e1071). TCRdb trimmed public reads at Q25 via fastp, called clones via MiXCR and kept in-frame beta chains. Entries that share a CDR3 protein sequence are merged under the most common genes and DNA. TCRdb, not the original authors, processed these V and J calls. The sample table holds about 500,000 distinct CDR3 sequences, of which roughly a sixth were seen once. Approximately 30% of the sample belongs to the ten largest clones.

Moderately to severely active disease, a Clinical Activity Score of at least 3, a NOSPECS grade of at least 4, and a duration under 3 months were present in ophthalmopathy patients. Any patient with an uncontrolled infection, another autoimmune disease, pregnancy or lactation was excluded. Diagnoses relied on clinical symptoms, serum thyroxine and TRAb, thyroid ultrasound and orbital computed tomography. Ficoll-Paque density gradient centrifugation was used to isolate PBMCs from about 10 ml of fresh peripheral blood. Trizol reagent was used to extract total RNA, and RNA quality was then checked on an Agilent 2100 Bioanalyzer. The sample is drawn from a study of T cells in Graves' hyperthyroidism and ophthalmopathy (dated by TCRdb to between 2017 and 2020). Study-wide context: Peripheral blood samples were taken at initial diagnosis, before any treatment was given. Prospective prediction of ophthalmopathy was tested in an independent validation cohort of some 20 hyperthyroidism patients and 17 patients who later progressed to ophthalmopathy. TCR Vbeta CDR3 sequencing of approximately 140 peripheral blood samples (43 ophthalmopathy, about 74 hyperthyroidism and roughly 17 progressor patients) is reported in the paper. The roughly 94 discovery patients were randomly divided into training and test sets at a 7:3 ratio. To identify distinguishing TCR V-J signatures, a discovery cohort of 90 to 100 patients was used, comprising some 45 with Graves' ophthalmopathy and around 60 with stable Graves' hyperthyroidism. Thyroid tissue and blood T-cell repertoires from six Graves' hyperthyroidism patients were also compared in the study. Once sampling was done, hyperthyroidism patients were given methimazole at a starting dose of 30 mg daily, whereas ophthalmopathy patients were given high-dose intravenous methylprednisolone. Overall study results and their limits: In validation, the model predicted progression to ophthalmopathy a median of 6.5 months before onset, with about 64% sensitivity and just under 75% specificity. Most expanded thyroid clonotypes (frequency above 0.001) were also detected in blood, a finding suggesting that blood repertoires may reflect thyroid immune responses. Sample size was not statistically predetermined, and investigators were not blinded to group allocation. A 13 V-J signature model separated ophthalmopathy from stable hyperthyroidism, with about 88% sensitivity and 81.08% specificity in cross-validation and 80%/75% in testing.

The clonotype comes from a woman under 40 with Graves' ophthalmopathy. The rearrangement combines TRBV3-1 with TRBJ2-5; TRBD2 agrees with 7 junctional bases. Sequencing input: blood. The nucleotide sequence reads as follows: TGTGCCAGCAGCCAGGGAGGGGTTCAAGAGACCCAGTACTTC. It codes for CASSQGGVQETQYF.